The clone carrying this T cell receptor beta chain occurred once. CDR3 length: 14 residues. CDR1 and CDR2 (germline): MGHDK, SYGVNS. V lost 3 bases, J lost 7 bases, and 13 bases lay in between. The sample comes from a study of blood T cell repertoires in COVID-19. Profiling relied on immunoSEQ multiplex PCR, and the TCRdb table lists in-frame clones only, not all of them. Of roughly 140,000 clones listed, 80% to 90% are singletons. The clonotype comes from a woman in her thirties or forties with acute or convalescent COVID-19. The sequenced sample consisted of peripheral blood. The chain couples TRBV25-1 to TRBJ1-5; D perhaps matches TRBD1 (6 bases). CDR3 nucleotide sequence: TGTGCCAGCAGTGATTGGGGCGGGGGCCAGCCCCAGCATTTT. Translation gives CASSDWGGGQPQHF.